Following are 18 T cell receptor beta chains from one sample sequenced in a study of beta chain features in type 1 diabetes. General study findings and limits: Across all four CD4+ subsets, people with type 1 diabetes showed modestly shorter TCRB CDR3s.

Expressed TCRB transcripts were sequenced, since all the RNA that had been isolated was reverse transcribed. Generated by immunoSEQ multiplex PCR, the TCRdb table keeps only in-frame clones and is missing some. The sample includes approximately 170,000 clones, about 7.9% of them seen just once. The antigens of these receptors remain unknown. Sequenced: central memory CD4+ T cells from blood. These receptors originate from a man younger than 35 with type 1 diabetes.

This clone was observed a handful of times. This chain links TRBV28 with TRBJ1-5; 10 bases align to TRBD1. The V gene's germline CDR1 is MDHEN and CDR2 SYDVKM. The CDR3 loop spans 16 amino acids. Trimming removed 4 bases from V and 6 bases from J; junction bases left unmatched: 9. The CDR3 coding sequence is TGTGCCAGCAGTTCCGGGACAGGGGTTTGGGGTCAGCCCCAGCATTTT. Translation gives CASSSGTGVWGQPQHF. Complete variable domain (other parts from reference TRBV28 and TRBJ1-5): DVKVTQSSRYLVKRTGEKVFLECVQDMDHENMFWYRQDPGLGLRLIYFSYDVKMKEKGDIPEGYSVSREKKERFSLILESASTNQTSMYLCASSSGTGVWGQPQHFGDGTRLSIL.

The chain uses TRBV2 and TRBJ1-6, with D maybe TRBD1 (6 bases). V was shortened by 4 bases and J by 7 bases, with 11 bases between the two germline ends. This CDR3 has 14 amino acids. Per germline, CDR1 SNHLY and CDR2 FYNNEI. CDR3 region: CASSGWTENSPLHF. CDR3 bases: TGTGCCAGCAGTGGATGGACAGAGAATTCACCCCTCCACTTT.

This clone was counted a few times. The V and J genes are TRBV5-4 and TRBJ2-2, with 11 positions matching TRBD2. After removal of 4 bases from V and 3 bases from J, the junction contained 5 bases not matched to a gene. The CDR3 has 16 residues. From germline, CDR1 is SGHNT and CDR2 YYREEE (reference sequence). CDR3 residues: CASSPIAGGDTGELFF. CDR3 in DNA: TGTGCCAGCAGCCCCATAGCGGGAGGGGACACCGGGGAGCTGTTTTTT.

A few counts support this clone. The J gene is TRBJ2-7, the V gene TRBV30, with 8 positions matching TRBD1. The CDR3 covers 15 residues. The V gene's germline CDR1 is GTSNPN and CDR2 SVGIG (reference sequence). After removal of 4 bases from V and 4 bases from J, the junction contained 12 bases not matched to a gene. The CDR3 spells CAWKPGTGSVYEQYF. CDR3 bases: TGTGCCTGGAAACCCGGGACAGGTTCGGTTTACGAGCAGTACTTC.

This clone was seen more than once but under ten times. The conserved phenylalanine or tryptophan normally closing the CDR3 is absent here, so this likely arose from a read error. In nucleotides, the CDR3 is TGTGCCAGCTCACCCTTCGACCGTGGGGGGATGAACACTGAAGCTTTCCTT. It yields the protein CASSPFDRGGMNTEAFL. The chain recombines TRBV18 with TRBJ1-1, with D maybe TRBD1 (5 bases). This CDR3 is built from 17 residues. The germline gives CDR1 KGHSH, CDR2 LQKENI. V was pared by 3 bases and J by 0 bases, with 17 bases between.

V is TRBV11-2 and J is TRBJ2-5, with 12 bases identical to TRBD2. Per the germline V gene, CDR1 is SGHAT and CDR2 is FQNNGV. CDR3 length: 15 amino acids. V trimming: 2 bases; J trimming: 5 bases; junction bases outside the gene matches: 3. CDR3 nucleotide sequence: TGTGCCAGCAGCTTAACTAGCGGGGGGCCGGAGACCCAGTACTTC. This codes for CASSLTSGGPETQYF.

In this sample, this clone turned up a few times. The chain is built from TRBV28 and TRBJ1-2; D not certain. Germline V gene sequence: CDR1 MDHEN, CDR2 SYDVKM. Trimming cost V 2 bases and J 6 bases, with 19 bases left between them. This CDR3 spans 16 amino acids. The CDR3 DNA sequence: TGTGCCAGCAGTTTAGTTCCTATGCAGCCGACTAATGGCTACACCTTC. Amino acid sequence: CASSLVPMQPTNGYTF.

The chain carries TRBV5-1 and TRBJ2-7; 10 bases map to TRBD2. V lost 3 bases, J lost 4 bases, and 7 bases stayed unmatched. CDR3 length: 15 amino acids. Germline V gene data show CDR1 as SGHRS and CDR2 as YFSETQ. CDR3: CASSSLAGEGYEQYF. CDR3 DNA sequence: TGCGCCAGCAGCTCCCTAGCGGGAGAGGGATACGAGCAGTACTTC.

The chain joins TRBV7-9 to TRBJ1-2, with 11 bases that match TRBD1. The CDR3 totals 15 residues. CDR1 is SEHNR, CDR2 FQNEAQ, per germline (reference sequence). V was pared by 4 bases and J by 3 bases, with 4 bases of the junction left unmatched. CDR3 amino acids: CASSWDRGSDYGYTF. The CDR3 DNA reads as TGTGCCAGCAGCTGGGACAGGGGGTCGGACTATGGCTACACCTTC.

The rearrangement links TRBV5-1 to TRBJ1-4, with 7 bases aligning to TRBD1. With V trimmed by 3 bases and J by 7 bases, 3 bases remained unmatched. The CDR3 length is 13 residues. CDR1 is SGHRS, CDR2 YFSETQ, per germline. This chain's CDR3 is CASSSTGTEKLFF. The CDR3 DNA reads TGCGCCAGCAGCTCGACAGGGACTGAAAAACTGTTTTTT.

There are a few counts of this clone. The V call is TRBV2, the J call TRBJ2-3; 9 bases fit TRBD1. The length of the CDR3 is 14 residues. Unmatched junction bases numbered 4, after V lost 6 bases and J lost 3 bases. Germline CDR1 SNHLY, CDR2 FYNNEI. Here the CDR3 DNA reads TGTGCCAGCAGCTTAGGACAGGGGACAGATACGCAGTATTTT. It specifies CASSLGQGTDTQYF.

This clone was found a few times. CDR3: CASSLGGVTGELFF. CDR3 nucleotides: TGTGCCAGCAGTTTAGGGGGCGTAACCGGGGAGCTGTTTTTT. V is TRBV28 and J is TRBJ2-2; tentatively, D is TRBD1 (6 bases). CDR3 length: 14 amino acids. V was pared by 2 bases and J by 5 bases, with 9 bases between. CDR1 and CDR2 from the germline V gene are MDHEN and SYDVKM.

The chain recombines TRBV9 with TRBJ2-7, with TRBD1 matching over 9 bases. J gave up 2 bases and V 3 bases, and 9 bases lay outside the gene matches. The length of the CDR3 is 16 residues. Germline V gene lookup returns CDR1 SGDLS and CDR2 YYNGEE. CDR3 coding DNA: TGTGCCAGCAGCGGTGGGGGGGGACAGGGTGCCTACGAGCAGTACTTC. Protein sequence: CASSGGGGQGAYEQYF.

V is TRBV7-8 and J is TRBJ2-1, with 10 positions matching TRBD2. This CDR3 region has 16 residues. Germline values: CDR1 SGHVS, CDR2 FQNEAQ. V shed 2 bases, J shed 9 bases, and the junction held 10 bases outside the gene matches. The CDR3 region has the DNA TGTGCCAGCAGCTTACGGTCACTAGCGGGATTCAGTGAGCAGTTCTTC. It codes for CASSLRSLAGFSEQFF.

This sequence joins TRBV5-1 and TRBJ2-3, with 13 bases aligning to TRBD2. This CDR3 region has 16 residues. With V trimmed by 0 bases and J by 10 bases, 8 bases remained unmatched. Germline-derived CDR1 and CDR2 are SGHRS and YFSETQ. The chain's CDR3 is CASSLGLAGGLKAQYF. The DNA of the CDR3 is TGCGCCAGCAGCTTGGGACTAGCGGGGGGCCTCAAGGCGCAGTATTTT.

This clone was seen a few times. At the DNA level, this CDR3 is encoded by other sequences in the same sample as well. The chain carries TRBV29-1 and TRBJ2-5, with 8 bases lining up with TRBD2. This CDR3 has 12 amino acids. With 7 bases clipped from V and 1 base from J, the junction kept 2 bases outside the gene matches. CDR1 is SQVTM, CDR2 ANQGSEA, per germline. The CDR3 region is CSASGSQETQYF. DNA of the CDR3: TGCAGCGCCAGCGGGAGCCAAGAGACCCAGTACTTC.

In its sample, this clone was seen many times. V usage is TRBV5-1 and J usage is TRBJ1-1; weak D call: TRBD1 (6 bases). The length of the CDR3 is 15 residues. The germline V and J ends were trimmed by 6 bases and 1 base, with 16 bases remaining between them. Germline-derived CDR1 and CDR2 are SGHRS and YFSETQ. The CDR3 coding sequence is TGCGCCAGCAAGGAAAACAGGGCTAAGAACACTGAAGCTTTCTTT. Protein: CASKENRAKNTEAFF. The full variable domain, completed using reference TRBV5-1 and TRBJ1-1, is KAGVTQTPRYLIKTRGQQVTLSCSPISGHRSVSWYQQTPGQGLQFLFEYFSETQRNKGNFPGRFSGRQFSNSRSEMNVSTLELGDSALYLCASKENRAKNTEAFFGQGTRLTVV.

The rearrangement joins TRBV7-9 to TRBJ1-1, with D unresolved. This CDR3 region has 18 residues. V shed 3 bases and J shed 7 bases, with 27 bases lying between them. Germline V CDR1 and CDR2: SEHNR, FQNEAQ (reference sequence). CDR3 amino acids: CASSFGLLGRGILDEAFF. The CDR3 DNA is TGTGCCAGCAGCTTCGGTTTACTGGGTCGAGGGATTCTAGATGAAGCTTTCTTT. The variable domain in full, completed from reference TRBV7-9 and TRBJ1-1, reads DTGVSQNPRHKITKRGQNVTFRCDPISEHNRLYWYRQTLGQGPEFLTYFQNEAQLEKSRLLSDRFSAERPKGSFSTLEIQRTEQGDSAMYLCASSFGLLGRGILDEAFFGQGTRLTVV.